These T cell receptor beta chains were read from a single sample in a study of T cell changes during pregnancy in multiple sclerosis. Libraries were prepared by immunoSEQ multiplex PCR; TCRdb keeps only in-frame clonotypes and omits some of them. The repertoire holds about 40,000 clones, with roughly 93% as singletons. The sample comprised PBMCs (not recorded whether the cells were cultured). The source is a female donor with multiple sclerosis, enrolled in a pregnancy study. Each CDR3 is given without its conserved first and last residue.

j_call v_call cdr3_aa
TRBJ2-1 TRBV19 ASSIAGLANVNEQF
TRBJ2-5 TRBV6-1 ASSERGDGETQY
TRBJ1-4 TRBV19 ASKPGQVATNEKLF
TRBJ1-4 TRBV5-4 ASSFDSNEKLF
TRBJ2-1 TRBV6-1 ASSEVTGINEQF
TRBJ1-1 TRBV2 ASSEKEQVDF
TRBJ2-1 TRBV27 ASSQLGYGGTYNEQF
TRBJ1-2 TRBV21-1 ASREIGQPSYYGYT
TRBJ1-5 TRBV7-2 ASSLQGLGQPQH
TRBJ2-5 TRBV7-9 ASSLTSGRGETQY
TRBJ1-1 TRBV7-9 ASSPRRQGITEAF
TRBJ2-3 TRBV9 ASSDSLAGEGGDTQY
TRBJ1-1 TRBV19 ASSLRGLGLVNTEAF
TRBJ2-7 TRBV19 ASSAGLAGGLEQY
TRBJ2-2 TRBV7-9 ASSLVPYGELF
TRBJ1-5 TRBV5-1 ASTPGGDQPQH
TRBJ2-7 TRBV7-2 ASSLAGSDLSYEQY
TRBJ2-3 TRBV5-1 ASSADRVRGTDTQY
TRBJ2-1 TRBV19 ASSGLALFNEQF
TRBJ1-1 TRBV5-1 ASSSTGLNTEAF
TRBJ1-4 TRBV6-1 ASSAPGGKLF
TRBJ2-1 TRBV7-2 ASSLRGASYNEQF
TRBJ2-1 TRBV4-1 ASSQVSGAEYNEQF
TRBJ2-2 TRBV4-3 ASSQDHSDWVGELF
TRBJ1-5 TRBV18 ASSTLRDQPQH
TRBJ2-5 TRBV29-1 SVERAETQY
TRBJ1-2 TRBV4-1 ASSSTRDSYGYT
TRBJ1-2 TRBV6-5 ATFSRTLYGYT
TRBJ2-7 TRBV5-4 ASSTGTWLNYEQY
TRBJ1-4 TRBV7-9 ASSLSTVEELF
TRBJ1-1 TRBV28 ASNTNWNTEAF
TRBJ2-7 TRBV27 ASSRGLADEQY
TRBJ2-5 TRBV2 ASGSGWETQY
TRBJ1-2 TRBV7-9 ASSLRDNYGYT
TRBJ1-2 TRBV7-9 AINAPGQGDYGYT
TRBJ2-1 TRBV7-2 ASISPSGGSYNEQF
TRBJ2-2 TRBV18 ASSPRGQGPNTGELF
TRBJ2-1 TRBV5-5 ASSTLAGGSYNEQF
TRBJ2-2 TRBV27 ASSSGATGELF
TRBJ1-2 TRBV5-1 ASSSGQNYGYT
TRBJ2-7 TRBV10-3 AISPNYEQY
TRBJ2-2 TRBV12-5 ASGFRLLGRGKHTGELF
TRBJ1-1 TRBV29-1 SVDVQENTEAF
TRBJ2-7 TRBV29-1 SVGAGSTYEQY
TRBJ2-1 TRBV6-5 ASSYQGIGNNEQF
TRBJ2-2 TRBV5-5 ASSQGQGTGELF
TRBJ1-1 TRBV7-9 ASSPGAGEAF
TRBJ2-1 TRBV10-2 ASEFGGRALNEQF
TRBJ2-5 TRBV7-2 ASSLAGGETQY
TRBJ2-3 TRBV7-3 ASSFGTDTQY